Included here is one TCR beta chain sequence, with context. Its antigen is not yet known. Per-base qualities were not stored, and no clone one base away is much larger. This record comes from a study of T cells in Graves' hyperthyroidism and ophthalmopathy (dated by TCRdb to between 2019 and 2020). Some background on the complete study: Peripheral blood samples were taken at initial diagnosis, before any treatment was given. To identify TCR V-J signatures that set the groups apart, the researchers used a discovery cohort of about a hundred patients, made up of under 45 with Graves' ophthalmopathy and about 60 with stable Graves' hyperthyroidism. Prospective prediction of ophthalmopathy was tested in an independent validation cohort consisting of about 20 hyperthyroidism patients and around 17 patients who later progressed to ophthalmopathy. The 75 to 100 discovery patients were divided at random into training and test sets in a 7:3 ratio. In roughly six Graves' hyperthyroidism patients, the study also compared T-cell repertoires from thyroid tissue with T-cell repertoires from blood. After blood sampling, hyperthyroidism patients were treated with methimazole at a starting dose of 30 mg daily, and ophthalmopathy patients were treated with high-dose intravenous methylprednisolone. According to the paper, TCR Vbeta CDR3 sequencing was carried out on over 130 peripheral blood samples, which came from fewer than 50 ophthalmopathy, around 75 hyperthyroidism and about 17 progressor patients. The research as a whole found: During validation, the model predicted progression to ophthalmopathy a median of about 5.9 months ahead of onset, with around 70% sensitivity and almost 75% specificity. Sample size was not statistically predetermined, and investigators were not blinded to group allocation. Most expanded thyroid clonotypes (frequency above 0.001) were also found in blood, which suggests that blood repertoires may mirror thyroid immune responses. In cross-validation, a model built on a 13 V-J signature told ophthalmopathy apart from stable hyperthyroidism with 87.88% sensitivity and about 81% specificity, and in testing the same model reached 80%/75%.

The TCR beta CDR3 regions were amplified from the RNA transcripts. The first round of RT-PCR for the TCR CDR3 was performed with the HTBI primer set and the Qiagen OneStep RT-PCR kit. Libraries were constructed in a second round of multiplex PCR, after which size selection and purification were performed. Libraries were sequenced paired-end with 100 bp reads on an Illumina HiSeq2000. In the authors' own workflow: Raw data were processed with SOAPnuke, discarding reads with adapters, uncalled bases, mean Phred below 15, or no exact constant-primer or identifier match. High-quality paired reads were merged with COPE v1.2.5, and unique nucleotide sequences were defined as clonotypes. MiTCR v1.1 was used to align clonotypes to the IMGT TRBV, TRBD and TRBJ reference segments. Only V-J combinations with frequency above 0.0001, covering 99% to 99.2% of repertoires, were analysed. A TCS score was defined as the ratio of F50 (clonal expansion) to E x V (chaos), with BLOSUM62-based TCRdist applied between CDR3 peptides within each V-J. Welch's t-statistics and random forest reduced around 550 V-J features to roughly 13, which were used in a naive Bayes classifier (R e1071). In TCRdb, the public reads were trimmed at Q25 with fastp and aligned with MiXCR, with productive beta chains retained. Every CDR3 protein is listed once, alongside the most common genes and DNA of its rows. TCRdb, not the authors, supplied the V and J calls. This sample is represented by roughly 380,000 distinct CDR3 sequences; about 14% of them were singletons. The ten biggest clones cover around 21% of the sample.

Hyperthyroidism patients were aged 18 to 65 years and newly diagnosed, with disease duration of less than 2 months. Any patient with an uncontrolled infection, another autoimmune disease, pregnancy or lactation was excluded. Diagnoses relied on clinical symptoms, serum thyroxine and TRAb, thyroid ultrasound and orbital computed tomography. For progressor patients, blood was drawn at the first diagnosis of hyperthyroidism, before any ophthalmopathy symptoms had appeared. PBMCs were separated from roughly 10 ml of fresh peripheral blood using Ficoll-Paque density gradient centrifugation. Progressor patients were initially diagnosed with Graves' hyperthyroidism and developed ophthalmopathy during follow-up. Trizol reagent was used to extract total RNA, and RNA quality was then checked on an Agilent 2100 Bioanalyzer. The CDR3, from cysteine to phenylalanine, totals 16 residues. Here the CDR3 DNA is all that survives: 48 bases in frame from base 1. CDR1 and CDR2, looked up from the germline V gene, are SGHRS and YFSETQ. V ends up 0 bases short and J 0 bases short, with an unmatched junction base count of 3.

The TCR sequence derives from a man younger than 40 with Graves' hyperthyroidism that later progressed to Graves' ophthalmopathy. The sequence is built from TRBV5-1 and TRBJ1-1, and 9 bases in between align with TRBD1. Material for sequencing was blood. CDR3 sequence: CASSLGQGDMNTEAFF. The DNA reads TGCGCCAGCAGCTTGGGACAGGGGGACATGAACACTGAAGCTTTCTTT.